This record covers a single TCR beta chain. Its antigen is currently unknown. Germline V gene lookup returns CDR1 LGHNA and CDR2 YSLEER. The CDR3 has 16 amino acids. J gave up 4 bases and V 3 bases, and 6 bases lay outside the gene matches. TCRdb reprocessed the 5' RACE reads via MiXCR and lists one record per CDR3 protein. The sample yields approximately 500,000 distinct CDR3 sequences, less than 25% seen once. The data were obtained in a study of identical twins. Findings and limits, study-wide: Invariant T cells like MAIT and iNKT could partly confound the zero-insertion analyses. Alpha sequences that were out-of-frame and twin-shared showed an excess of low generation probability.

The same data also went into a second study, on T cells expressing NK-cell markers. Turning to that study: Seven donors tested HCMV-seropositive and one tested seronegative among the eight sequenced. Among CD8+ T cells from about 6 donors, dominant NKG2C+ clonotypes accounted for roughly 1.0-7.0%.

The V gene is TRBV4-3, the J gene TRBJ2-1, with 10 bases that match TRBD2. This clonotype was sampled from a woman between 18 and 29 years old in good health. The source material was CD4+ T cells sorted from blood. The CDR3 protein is CASSQALAGAYNEQFF. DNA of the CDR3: TGCGCCAGCAGCCAGGCCCTAGCGGGAGCTTACAATGAGCAGTTCTTC.